The clone carrying this T cell receptor beta chain was observed a single time. Its antigen is undetermined. This record comes from a study of CD4+ T cells in melanoma. Findings of the study overall: CD8+ T cell, macrophage and B cell function reportedly correlated with neoantigen-specific CD4+ T cells.

V gave up 0 bases and J gave up 9 bases, with 10 bases separating them. Germline CDR1 reads SGDLS; CDR2 reads YYNGEE. This CDR3 has 14 residues. The data were produced by immunoSEQ multiplex PCR, yet TCRdb's version contains in-frame clones alone and is incomplete. The sample consists of some 50,000 clones, 89% of them appearing once. V gene TRBV9 combines with J gene TRBJ1-6; D is possibly TRBD1 (5 bases). The specimen was peripheral blood. The TCR originated in a human donor with melanoma. The CDR3 spells CASSVGQGRSPLHF. CDR3 DNA sequence: TGTGCCAGCAGCGTAGGTCAGGGCCGTTCACCCCTCCACTTT.